The entry that follows covers one T cell receptor beta chain sequence. Its antigen is undetermined. Using a J-beta primer mix together with a sample-barcoded 5' primer, a second PCR was run for roughly 6 to 11 cycles. Through a template-switch adaptor with 12 random nucleotides, each cDNA molecule received a tag. Each CDR3 protein gets one entry after TCRdb re-called the 5' RACE reads with MiXCR. The data show around 1.5 million distinct CDR3 sequences, about 31% seen once. The entry originates in a study of blood T cells in healthy people across ages. As for the study in general: Per two T cells, about one barcoded beta molecule was captured through template switching.

Overall study results and limits: Both higher diversity and more naive CD4+ cells marked long-lived donors when set against aged donors.

Samples each yielded at least 6 micrograms of total RNA. The V gene's germline CDR1 is MDHEN and CDR2 SYDVKM. The CDR3 loop spans 16 amino acids. V shed 1 base, J shed 7 bases, and the junction held 10 bases outside the gene matches. The receptor was derived from a woman in her 30s in good health. The sample consisted of blood. The V and J genes are TRBV28 and TRBJ2-7; TRBD2 agrees at 10 bases. CDR3 residues: CASSLSVLAGAGEQYF. In DNA, the CDR3 is TGTGCCAGCAGTTTATCAGTGCTAGCGGGAGCGGGGGAGCAGTACTTC.